The next 16 T cell receptor beta chains were all read from a single sample in a study of shared clonotypes between healthy human individuals (dated by TCRdb to 2018 to 2020). CD8 naive samples consisted of CD45RO-negative cells that were positively selected for CCR7, yielding a CD45RA+CCR7+ population without TemRA cells. Libraries came from the immunoSEQ multiplex PCR assay. This is the immuneACCESS table as TCRdb keeps it, with only in-frame sequences that have V and J called. A part of the clones is gone; compared with another copy, unresolved V genes explain less than half, and the rest is unexplained. This sample gives some 2 million clones in total; about 95% of them show up just once. Roughly 1% of the sample is held by the ten biggest clonotypes. Material for sequencing was naive CD8+ T cells sorted from blood. In light of the paper, this sample's cell subset or site label describes: CD45RA+CCR7+. Receptor source: a man aged 18 to 29 in good health.

This clone was detected only once. V and J are TRBV9 and TRBJ2-1, with D tentatively TRBD2 (6 bases). The ends were cut back, 3 bases at V and 0 bases at J, with 7 bases in the middle. This CDR3 spans 14 amino acids. Germline V gene data show CDR1 as SGDLS and CDR2 as YYNGEE. The CDR3 coding sequence is TGTGCCAGCAGCGCGGAGGGCTCCTACAATGAGCAGTTCTTC. It yields the protein CASSAEGSYNEQFF.

The chain employs TRBV28 and TRBJ1-4; D uncertain. The CDR3 length is 15 residues. From germline, CDR1 is MDHEN and CDR2 SYDVKM. V was clipped by 7 bases and J by 0 bases, with 12 bases between them. The CDR3 DNA follows: TGTGCCAGCACCAAAGAAACCGCAACTAATGAAAAACTGTTTTTT. Amino acid sequence: CASTKETATNEKLFF. The full variable domain, in which reference TRBV28 and TRBJ1-4 provide the parts outside the CDR3, is DVKVTQSSRYLVKRTGEKVFLECVQDMDHENMFWYRQDPGLGLRLIYFSYDVKMKEKGDIPEGYSVSREKKERFSLILESASTNQTSMYLCASTKETATNEKLFFGSGTQLSVL.

The chain employs TRBV13 and TRBJ2-5; possible D gene TRBD1, 5 bases. The J call may be incorrect, as the DNA end agrees better with TRBJ2-7. The CDR3 runs to 14 residues. Germline lookup yields CDR1 PRHDT and CDR2 FYEKMQ (reference sequence). CDR3 nucleotide sequence: TGTGCCAGCAGCTCTAGAGACAGTACCTACGAGCAGTACTTC. Residues: CASSSRDSTYEQYF.

For this clone: Compared with germline, one end of the junction differs, possibly owing to a read error. Other DNA sequences in this specimen translate into the identical CDR3. V and J are TRBV19 and TRBJ2-1, with TRBD2 identical over 8 bases. The germline CDR1 and CDR2 sequences are LNHDA and SQIVND (reference sequence). This CDR3 is built from 15 residues. The CDR3: CASRIAGSSYNEQFF. CDR3 nucleotide sequence: TGTGCCAGTAGAATAGCGGGATCATCCTACAATGAGCAGTTCTTC. Based on the CDR3 plus reference TRBV19 and TRBJ2-1, the full variable domain is DGGITQSPKYLFRKEGQNVTLSCEQNLNHDAMYWYRQDPGQGLRLIYYSQIVNDFQKGDIAEGYSVSREKKESFPLTVTSAQKNPTAFYLCASRIAGSSYNEQFFGPGTRLTVL.

V is TRBV13 and J is TRBJ2-1, with a weak D call TRBD1 (5 bases). The CDR3 runs 14 residues. Between the trimmed V and J ends, which lost 2 bases and 5 bases, there was a span of 10 bases. Germline V CDR1 and CDR2: PRHDT, FYEKMQ (reference sequence). The CDR3 region is CASSLNPRDNEQFF. CDR3 nucleotide sequence: TGTGCCAGCAGCTTAAATCCCAGGGACAATGAGCAGTTCTTC.

This clone is a singleton in its sample. The gene calls are TRBV7-9 and TRBJ2-2; D is uncertain. From germline, CDR1 is SEHNR and CDR2 FQNEAQ (reference sequence). The length of the CDR3 is 17 residues. Trimming stripped 4 bases from V and 0 bases from J, with 15 bases between. CDR3 amino acids: CASSSYGYLANTGELFF. The CDR3 DNA is TGTGCCAGCAGCTCATATGGCTATCTCGCGAACACCGGGGAGCTGTTTTTT. The variable domain in full, completed from reference TRBV7-9 and TRBJ2-2, reads DTGVSQNPRHKITKRGQNVTFRCDPISEHNRLYWYRQTLGQGPEFLTYFQNEAQLEKSRLLSDRFSAERPKGSFSTLEIQRTEQGDSAMYLCASSSYGYLANTGELFFGEGSRLTVL.

The chain couples TRBV5-1 to TRBJ2-3; D ambiguous. V was shortened by 0 bases and J by 6 bases, with 11 bases between the two germline ends. The CDR3 is made up of 14 amino acids. Germline V gene lookup returns CDR1 SGHRS and CDR2 YFSETQ. This CDR3 reads CASSLDSMVDTQYF. CDR3 nucleotides: TGCGCCAGCAGCTTGGACAGTATGGTGGATACGCAGTATTTT.

This chain joins TRBV27 and TRBJ2-1; unclear D gene. CDR1 is MNHEY and CDR2 is SMNVEV in the germline V gene (reference sequence). The CDR3 sequence is 16 residues long. Deletions cut 2 bases from V and 5 bases from J, with 16 bases between. The chain's CDR3 is CASSLIGPVSHNEQFF. For the CDR3, the DNA is TGTGCCAGCAGTTTAATAGGGCCAGTCTCTCACAATGAGCAGTTCTTC.

Turning to this clone: Other DNA sequences in the sample encode the same CDR3. V and J are TRBV7-9 and TRBJ2-7; D is tentatively TRBD1 or TRBD2 (5 bases each). CDR1 SEHNR and CDR2 FQNEAQ come from the germline V gene (reference sequence). The germline V and J ends were trimmed by 8 bases and 4 bases, with 9 bases remaining between them. CDR3 length: 11 residues. The CDR3 region is CASSGTYEQYF. In DNA form, the CDR3 reads TGTGCCAGCTCCGGGACGTACGAGCAGTACTTC. Drawing the rest from reference TRBV7-9 and TRBJ2-7, the complete variable domain is DTGVSQNPRHKITKRGQNVTFRCDPISEHNRLYWYRQTLGQGPEFLTYFQNEAQLEKSRLLSDRFSAERPKGSFSTLEIQRTEQGDSAMYLCASSGTYEQYFGPGTRLTVT.

Details on this clone: One end of the junction does not line up with germline, which may come from a read error. The gene calls are TRBV7-9 and TRBJ1-6; tentatively, D is TRBD1 (6 bases). The CDR3 length is 16 residues. Germline CDR1 SEHNR, CDR2 FQNEAQ (reference sequence). In DNA, the CDR3 is TGTGCCAGCAGCTTAACGGTCGACAGGTATAATTCACCCCACCACTTT. Encoded protein: CASSLTVDRYNSPHHF.

In this sample, this clone turned up once. The V gene is TRBV19, the J gene TRBJ1-2, with D possibly TRBD1 on 5 matching bases. V was cut by 7 bases and J by 3 bases, with 15 bases left in between. CDR3 length: 14 amino acids. Germline CDR1 is LNHDA and CDR2 is SQIVND (reference sequence). Here the CDR3 DNA reads TGTGCCAGTATCCGACACGGAGGGGACTATGGCTACACCTTC. This translates into CASIRHGGDYGYTF.

This rearrangement joins TRBV7-9 to TRBJ2-2, with TRBD1 matching over 7 bases. The germline V gene encodes CDR1 SEHNR and CDR2 FQNEAQ (reference sequence). The CDR3 runs 16 residues. V trimming: 2 bases; J trimming: 2 bases; junction bases outside the gene matches: 5. The DNA for the CDR3 is TGTGCCAGCAGCTTATACAGGGGCGCCAACACCGGGGAGCTGTTTTTT. Its protein product is CASSLYRGANTGELFF.

The chain couples TRBV7-8 to TRBJ2-7, with no clear D. Germline loops: CDR1 SGHVS, CDR2 FQNEAQ. The CDR3 is made up of 14 amino acids. V lost 1 base, J lost 2 bases, and 9 bases lay in between. This CDR3 reads CASSLVAGTYEQYF. CDR3 bases: TGTGCCAGCAGCTTAGTGGCAGGTACCTACGAGCAGTACTTC.

The chain is built from TRBV30 and TRBJ2-7; D might be TRBD1 (5 bases). V was trimmed by 0 bases and J by 4 bases, leaving 7 bases between them. The CDR3 length is 12 residues. The germline CDR1 and CDR2 sequences are GTSNPN and SVGIG (reference sequence). The CDR3 DNA reads as TGTGCCTGGAGTGTACAGGAATACGAGCAGTACTTC. Protein sequence: CAWSVQEYEQYF.

This rearrangement joins TRBV15 to TRBJ1-2; D perhaps matches TRBD1 (6 bases). Germline loops: CDR1 LNHNV, CDR2 YYDKDF (reference sequence). Trimming pared 3 bases from V and 5 bases from J, leaving 19 bases between. This CDR3 contains 16 residues. Written as DNA, the CDR3 is TGTGCCACCAGCAGTGCCCCGGGACACTATACTTATGGCTACACCTTC. Its translation: CATSSAPGHYTYGYTF.

About this clone: Other DNA sequences in the same sample also yield this CDR3. This chain connects TRBV18 to TRBJ2-1; TRBD2 matches at 10 bases. The germline V gene has CDR1 KGHSH and CDR2 LQKENI. This CDR3 contains 16 residues. Trimming at V came to 2 bases and at J to 2 bases, leaving 3 bases not matched to a gene. Written as DNA, the CDR3 is TGTGCCAGCTCACCAGGGCTAGCGGGAGCCTACAATGAGCAGTTCTTC. The encoded protein is CASSPGLAGAYNEQFF.